This TCR beta chain was recovered during a study of T cell responses to AZD1222 COVID-19 vaccine. The CDR3 is made up of 12 amino acids. The germline V and J ends were trimmed by 5 bases and 4 bases, with 6 bases remaining between them. This table comes from immunoSEQ multiplex PCR, and its TCRdb copy is limited to in-frame clones, with some not included. This table has 100,000 to 150,000 clones, roughly 88% appearing once. This clone was picked up a small number of times. The chain couples TRBV12-3 or TRBV12-4 to TRBJ1-5, with unresolved D. This receptor was identified in an adult in good health. This specimen was peripheral blood, taken on day 0 of AZD1222 vaccination. As DNA, the CDR3 is TGTGCCAGCAGTGGAACTAATCAGCCCCAGCATTTT. Translation gives CASSGTNQPQHF.